The 27 T cell receptor beta chains below come from one sample, sequenced in a study of blood T cell repertoires in COVID-19. Clones were read by immunoSEQ multiplex PCR, and TCRdb kept only the in-frame ones, dropping some. Of roughly 99,000 clones in the sample, around 90% were seen once. Sequences were obtained from peripheral blood. The receptors were gathered from a middle-aged man with COVID-19, enrolled during active disease.

The DNA for the CDR3 is TGTGCCAGCAGTTACCCGACAGGGAATGGCGGGGAGCTGTTTTTT. This translates into CASSYPTGNGGELFF. The J gene is TRBJ2-2, the V gene TRBV6-6; 7 nucleotides line up with TRBD1. This CDR3 is 15 amino acids long. The junction had 7 bases not matched to a gene; V was cut back by 2 bases and J by 7 bases. Looked up from germline, CDR1 is MNHNY and CDR2 is SVGAGI (reference sequence).

The genes are TRBV5-1 and TRBJ2-1; tentatively, D is TRBD2 (6 bases). Per germline, CDR1 SGHRS and CDR2 YFSETQ. Trimming shortened V by 2 bases and J by 8 bases, and 11 bases separated the two germline ends. CDR3 length: 13 residues. The CDR3 nucleotides are TGCGCCAGCAGCTTTGCCGGGAGAGATGAGCAGTTCTTC. Encoded protein: CASSFAGRDEQFF.

This sequence joins TRBV4-3 and TRBJ1-1; tentatively, D is TRBD1 (6 bases). The V end was cut by 4 bases, the J end by 4 bases, with 19 bases between. The CDR3 consists of 16 residues. Germline CDR1 LGHNA, CDR2 YSLEER. The CDR3 sequence: CASSREVKGVVTEAFF. The CDR3, as DNA: TGCGCCAGCAGCCGAGAGGTAAAGGGGGTAGTCACTGAAGCTTTCTTT.

The chain employs TRBV3-1 (or the pseudogene TRBV3-2) and TRBJ2-2; D gene ambiguous. This CDR3 comprises 13 residues. The V end was cut by 4 bases, the J end by 4 bases, with 7 bases between. Germline lookup yields CDR1 LGHDT and CDR2 YNNKEL (reference sequence). In DNA, the CDR3 is TGTGCCAGCAGCCCCCATAGCACCGGGGAGCTGTTTTTT. As protein: CASSPHSTGELFF.

The gene calls are TRBV18 and TRBJ1-4; 8 nucleotides align to TRBD1. This CDR3 spans 14 amino acids. Germline lookup yields CDR1 KGHSH and CDR2 LQKENI. The junction had 7 bases not matched to a gene; V was cut back by 6 bases and J by 7 bases. The CDR3 reads CASSLDRGGEKLFF. In nucleotides, the CDR3 is TGTGCCAGCTCCCTAGACAGGGGTGGTGAAAAACTGTTTTTT.

This clone is a singleton in its sample. V is TRBV6-6 and J is TRBJ2-1, with D perhaps TRBD2 (5 bases). The V gene's germline CDR1 is MNHNY and CDR2 SVGAGI (reference sequence). The CDR3 is 16 amino acids. V was pared by 2 bases and J by 5 bases, with 16 bases between. The DNA for the CDR3 is TGTGCCAGCAGTTACCCAAACGGAGGACTGGACAATGAGCAGTTCTTC. The encoded protein is CASSYPNGGLDNEQFF.

This chain links TRBV6-5 with TRBJ1-2, with D hard to call. This CDR3 has 13 residues. Germline CDR1 and CDR2: MNHEY and SVGAGI. V was clipped by 6 bases and J by 2 bases, with 10 bases between them. CDR3 coding DNA: TGTGCCAGCAGCTCTACTGCGAACTATGGCTACACCTTC. This encodes CASSSTANYGYTF.

Written as DNA, the CDR3 is TGTGCCAGCAGTCTGAGGGTAGGCACTGAAGCTTTCTTT. Translated: CASSLRVGTEAFF. The V and J genes are TRBV6-4 and TRBJ1-1, with D hard to call. This CDR3 is 13 amino acids long. V shed 5 bases and J shed 4 bases, with 11 bases lying between them. Germline CDR1 and CDR2: MRHNA and SNTAGT.

The rearrangement links TRBV9 to TRBJ2-5; 8 bases are shared with TRBD2. Germline lookup yields CDR1 SGDLS and CDR2 YYNGEE. The trim removed 0 bases at V and 5 bases at J, leaving 0 bases unmatched. The CDR3 extends over 13 amino acids. The CDR3 loop is CASSVGGGETQYF. The CDR3 nucleotides read TGTGCCAGCAGCGTAGGCGGGGGGGAGACCCAGTACTTC.

The V call is TRBV5-1, the J call TRBJ1-2, with TRBD1 identical over 7 bases. Germline trimming cut 4 bases from V and 5 bases from J; bases unmatched to any gene: 8. The CDR3 is 14 amino acids. CDR1 and CDR2 from the germline V gene are SGHRS and YFSETQ. CDR3 residues: CASSPSTGPYGYTF. The CDR3 DNA reads as TGCGCCAGCAGCCCATCGACAGGGCCGTATGGCTACACCTTC. Variable domain in full (rest from reference TRBV5-1 and TRBJ1-2): KAGVTQTPRYLIKTRGQQVTLSCSPISGHRSVSWYQQTPGQGLQFLFEYFSETQRNKGNFPGRFSGRQFSNSRSEMNVSTLELGDSALYLCASSPSTGPYGYTFGSGTRLTVV.

Written as DNA, the CDR3 is TGTGCCAGCAGTGGCCGGGACAGCCCTTCCGATCAGCCCCAGCATTTT. Protein product: CASSGRDSPSDQPQHF. The V and J genes are TRBV6-1 and TRBJ1-5; 7 nucleotides agree with TRBD1. The CDR3 contains 16 residues. Germline V CDR1 and CDR2: MNHNS, SASEGT. V shed 4 bases and J 5 bases; nucleotides not matched to a gene: 11.

This sequence joins TRBV24-1 and TRBJ2-2; D is perhaps TRBD1 (5 bases). Germline CDR1 KGHDR, CDR2 SFDVKD. Trimming left V 6 bases short and J 5 bases short, with 12 bases between. This CDR3 is built from 14 residues. The CDR3 DNA sequence: TGTGCCACCAGTATAAAAGGGGTGACCGGGGAGCTGTTTTTT. It is translated as CATSIKGVTGELFF.

This chain links TRBV9 with TRBJ1-2; 8 nucleotides agree with TRBD1. CDR3 size: 14 residues. V shed 3 bases, J shed 4 bases, and the junction held 5 bases outside the gene matches. Germline CDR1 SGDLS, CDR2 YYNGEE. CDR3 coding DNA: TGTGCCAGCAGCGCTTTCGGGACAGGCTATGGCTACACCTTC. It codes for CASSAFGTGYGYTF.

The chain couples TRBV6-5 to TRBJ1-5, with a weak D call TRBD1 (5 bases). V lost 6 bases and J lost 4, with 10 bases in between. Per germline, CDR1 MNHEY and CDR2 SVGAGI. This CDR3 spans 13 amino acids. CDR3 DNA sequence: TGTGCCAGCAGCAGTGACAGAAATCAGCCCCAGCATTTT. This translates into CASSSDRNQPQHF.

The V and J genes are TRBV9 and TRBJ2-7, with TRBD2 matching over 10 bases. The V gene's germline CDR1 is SGDLS and CDR2 YYNGEE. The ends lost 3 bases at V and 2 bases at J; junction bases unmatched: 5. The CDR3 has 15 residues. The CDR3: CASSALAGAAYEQYF. CDR3 in DNA: TGTGCCAGCAGCGCTCTAGCGGGGGCCGCCTACGAGCAGTACTTC.

The chain recombines TRBV7-8 with TRBJ2-5; the match to TRBD1 covers 7 bases. V dropped 4 bases and J dropped 1; count of bases not matched to a gene: 6. Germline V gene sequence: CDR1 SGHVS, CDR2 FQNEAQ. The CDR3 has 15 residues. In nucleotides, the CDR3 is TGTGCCAGCAGCTCTAGACAGGGAATCCAAGAGACCCAGTACTTC. Its translation: CASSSRQGIQETQYF. Full variable domain (outside the CDR3, taken from reference TRBV7-8 and TRBJ2-5): GAGVSQSPRYKVAKRGQDVALRCDPISGHVSLFWYQQALGQGPEFLTYFQNEAQLDKSGLPSDRFFAERPEGSVSTLKIQRTQQEDSAVYLCASSSRQGIQETQYFGPGTRLLVL.

CDR3 loop: CASSRTTGMSEAFF. Written as DNA, the CDR3 is TGCGCCAGCAGTCGGACGACAGGGATGTCTGAAGCTTTCTTT. This sequence joins TRBV10-2 and TRBJ1-1, with 7 nucleotides matching TRBD1. V lost 5 bases and J lost 6; bases outside the gene matches: 9. CDR3 length: 14 residues. Germline V gene data show CDR1 as WSHSY and CDR2 as SAAADI.

This clone has a handful of counts. The rearrangement uses TRBV29-1 and TRBJ1-4; the D gene is possibly TRBD1 (6 bases). The germline V gene has CDR1 SQVTM and CDR2 ANQGSEA. V lost 7 bases to trimming and J lost 8 bases, with 17 bases between them. This CDR3 contains 13 residues. CDR3 protein: CSGRAGVGEKLFF. The CDR3 region has the DNA TGCAGCGGGCGGGCAGGGGTTGGAGAAAAACTGTTTTTT.

The chain recombines TRBV3-1 (or the pseudogene TRBV3-2) with TRBJ1-1; D gene unclear. CDR3 length: 13 amino acids. V shed 0 bases and J shed 5 bases, with 7 bases lying between them. Looked up from germline, CDR1 is LGHDT and CDR2 is YNNKEL (reference sequence). The CDR3 DNA reads as TGTGCCAGCAGCCAAGAAAAGGAGACTGAAGCTTTCTTT. This codes for CASSQEKETEAFF.

The chain carries TRBV3-1 (or the pseudogene TRBV3-2) and TRBJ1-5; 8 nucleotides line up with TRBD1. Per germline, CDR1 LGHDT and CDR2 YNNKEL (reference sequence). This CDR3 comprises 14 residues. V trimming: 6 bases; J trimming: 4 bases; junction bases outside the gene matches: 5. The CDR3 DNA sequence: TGTGCCAGCAGTCGGACAGGGTGGAATCAGCCCCAGCATTTT. Protein: CASSRTGWNQPQHF.

The chain carries TRBV7-3 and TRBJ2-3, with D possibly matching TRBD2 (6 bases). CDR3 length equals 15 residues. V lost 0 bases, J lost 4 bases, and 11 bases lay in between. The germline CDR1 and CDR2 sequences are SGHTA and FQGTGA. In DNA form, the CDR3 reads TGTGCCAGCAGCTTAACAGGGAGGAATGCAGATACGCAGTATTTT. Encoded protein: CASSLTGRNADTQYF. Variable domain in full (rest from reference TRBV7-3 and TRBJ2-3): GAGVSQTPSNKVTEKGKYVELRCDPISGHTALYWYRQSLGQGPEFLIYFQGTGAADDSGLPNDRFFAVRPEGSVSTLKIQRTERGDSAVYLCASSLTGRNADTQYFGPGTRLTVL.

This chain uses TRBV7-2 with TRBJ1-6; weak D call: TRBD1 (6 bases). Germline V lookup: CDR1 SGHTA, CDR2 FQGNSA. There are 16 residues in the CDR3. The V end lost 5 bases, the J end lost 0 bases, and 11 bases lay between the germline ends. The CDR3 loop reads CASSRDISSYNSPLHF. CDR3 DNA: TGTGCCAGCAGCCGGGACATTTCCTCCTATAATTCACCCCTCCACTTT.

The gene calls are TRBV2 and TRBJ1-2; TRBD1 agrees at 9 bases. Germline V CDR1 and CDR2: SNHLY, FYNNEI. The trim removed 5 bases at V and 6 bases at J, leaving 7 bases unmatched. The CDR3 extends over 14 amino acids. The CDR3 region is CASSPGQGSNGYTF. The CDR3 nucleotides read TGTGCCAGCAGTCCGGGACAGGGATCCAATGGCTACACCTTC. The full variable domain, with the rest looked up from reference TRBV2 and TRBJ1-2, is EPEVTQTPSHQVTQMGQEVILRCVPISNHLYFYWYRQILGQKVEFLVSFYNNEISEKSEIFDDQFSVERPDGSNFTLKIRSTKLEDSAMYFCASSPGQGSNGYTFGSGTRLTVV.

V gene TRBV5-1 combines with J gene TRBJ1-2; no definite D call. The V end lost 2 bases, the J end lost 7 bases, and 18 bases lay between the germline ends. In germline, CDR1 is SGHRS, CDR2 YFSETQ. The CDR3 spans 15 residues. The CDR3 coding sequence is TGCGCCAGCAGCTTCGGTGGACTAGGAAGGCTTGGCTACACCTTC. It yields the protein CASSFGGLGRLGYTF.

There are a few counts of this clone. The chain is built from TRBV14 and TRBJ1-2, with TRBD1 as a possible D gene (5 bases). The CDR3 runs 16 residues. V was shortened by 4 bases and J by 2 bases, with 17 bases between the two germline ends. The germline CDR1 and CDR2 sequences are SGHDN and FVKESK. Here the CDR3 DNA reads TGTGCCAGCAGCCCACCTTCGGGGCGGGGGAACTATGGCTACACCTTC. It codes for CASSPPSGRGNYGYTF.

This clone was seen just once. The rearrangement joins TRBV9 to TRBJ1-2; 11 bases agree with TRBD1. V was pared by 3 bases and J by 6 bases, with 7 bases of the junction left unmatched. The CDR3 consists of 15 residues. CDR1 is SGDLS, CDR2 YYNGEE, per germline. CDR3 DNA sequence: TGTGCCAGCAGCGCGGCTGGGACAGGGGGAAATGGCTACACCTTC. Translation: CASSAAGTGGNGYTF. Combining the CDR3 with reference TRBV9 and TRBJ1-2 gives the whole variable domain DSGVTQTPKHLITATGQRVTLRCSPRSGDLSVYWYQQSLDQGLQFLIQYYNGEERAKGNILERFSAQQFPDLHSELNLSSLELGDSALYFCASSAAGTGGNGYTFGSGTRLTVV.

This sequence joins TRBV2 and TRBJ1-2; 10 bases align to TRBD1. The length of the CDR3 is 14 residues. Looked up from germline, CDR1 is SNHLY and CDR2 is FYNNEI. The junction had 8 bases not matched to a gene; V was cut back by 6 bases and J by 7 bases. CDR3 DNA: TGTGCCAGCAGCAAGGGACAGGGGATGGGTGGCTACACCTTC. Its protein is CASSKGQGMGGYTF.